The 20 T cell receptor beta chains in this list originate from one sample, sequenced in a study of T cell repertoires in cytomegalovirus infection. TCRdb re-derived calls from the reads in MiXCR, one entry per CDR3 protein. The table shows 650,000 to 900,000 distinct CDR3 sequences, with about 28% occurring only once. No antigen has been assigned to these receptors. The source material was cultured CD8+ T cells from PBMCs, sampled from culture after CMV antigen stimulation. All receptors come from a human donor in good health (CMV status not recorded). Some clones in this sample may be carry-over from other donors' samples.

This clonotype occurred a few times. J is TRBJ2-7 and V is TRBV11-3; 7 nucleotides align to TRBD1. Unmatched junction bases numbered 14, after V lost 5 bases and J lost 7 bases. CDR3 length: 15 residues. Germline V gene sequence: CDR1 SGHNT, CDR2 YENEEA. For the CDR3, the DNA is TGTGCCAGCAGCCAGACAGGGTCGGAGTGGGAAGAGCAGTACTTC. This encodes CASSQTGSEWEEQYF.

This clonotype was found many times. The chain is built from TRBV27 and TRBJ1-2; no clear D gene. Germline-derived CDR1 and CDR2 are MNHEY and SMNVEV (reference sequence). Trimming took 8 bases from V and 4 from J, leaving 14 bases between them. This CDR3 has 13 amino acids. CDR3 bases: TGTGCCAGCCGACTTGGGAGTGGCTATGGCTACACCTTC. Amino acid sequence: CASRLGSGYGYTF.

V usage is TRBV27 and J usage is TRBJ1-6, with a tentative D call TRBD1 (6 bases). This CDR3 has 19 residues. The V and J ends lost 5 bases and 0 bases respectively, with 20 bases between them. The germline gives CDR1 MNHEY, CDR2 SMNVEV (reference sequence). Here the CDR3 DNA reads TGTGCCAGCAGTAAATCCCCGGACAGACGGAGCTCCTATAATTCACCCCTCCACTTT. Encoded protein: CASSKSPDRRSSYNSPLHF.

This clonotype was observed a few times. The chain's CDR3 is CASSAPGTGFNEQYV. CDR3 DNA sequence: TGTGCCAGCAGCGCGCCCGGGACAGGGTTCAACGAGCAGTACGTC. The chain is built from TRBV5-5 and TRBJ2-7; 9 positions match TRBD1. Trimming removed 4 bases from V and 5 bases from J; junction bases left unmatched: 10. The CDR3 consists of 15 residues. Germline assignment: CDR1 SGHKS and CDR2 YYEKEE (reference sequence).

The J gene is TRBJ2-1, the V gene TRBV6-5; no clear D gene. CDR3 size: 12 residues. V lost 3 bases, J lost 8 bases, and 8 bases lay in between. Germline V gene lookup returns CDR1 MNHEY and CDR2 SVGAGI. The CDR3 loop reads CASSYSDDEQFF. The CDR3 nucleotides read TGTGCCAGCAGTTATTCTGACGATGAGCAGTTCTTC.

The chain employs TRBV27 and TRBJ1-6; D call uncertain. CDR1 and CDR2 from the germline V gene are MNHEY and SMNVEV (reference sequence). Trimming removed 6 bases from V and 5 bases from J, with 5 bases in between. The CDR3 extends over 12 amino acids. CDR3 loop: CASSTHNSPLHF. The CDR3 bases are TGTGCCAGCAGCACGCATAATTCACCCCTCCACTTT.

The sample holds a few counts of this clonotype. The rearrangement joins TRBV2 to TRBJ2-1; TRBD1 matches 9 bases. The CDR3 runs 15 residues. Germline V CDR1 and CDR2: SNHLY, FYNNEI. With 7 bases clipped from V and 3 bases from J, the junction kept 7 bases outside the gene matches. The DNA of the CDR3 is TGTGCCAGCATCTTGATGGGACAGGGCTACAATGAGCAGTTCTTC. It is translated as CASILMGQGYNEQFF. Together with reference TRBV2 and TRBJ2-1, the CDR3 gives the full variable domain: EPEVTQTPSHQVTQMGQEVILRCVPISNHLYFYWYRQILGQKVEFLVSFYNNEISEKSEIFDDQFSVERPDGSNFTLKIRSTKLEDSAMYFCASILMGQGYNEQFFGPGTRLTVL.

The V gene is TRBV13, the J gene TRBJ1-6, with 10 bases lining up with TRBD1. CDR1 and CDR2 (germline): PRHDT, FYEKMQ (reference sequence). This CDR3 contains 15 residues. With 5 bases clipped from V and 7 bases from J, the junction kept 5 bases outside the gene matches. The CDR3 nucleotides are TGTGCCAGCAGCCCCGACAGGGGGCGAAATTCACCCCTCCACTTT. This translates into CASSPDRGRNSPLHF.

This clonotype has a handful of counts. The V and J genes are TRBV12-3 or TRBV12-4 and TRBJ2-5; 8 positions match TRBD1. After removal of 4 bases from V and 1 base from J, the junction contained 14 bases not matched to a gene. The CDR3 sequence is 18 residues long. The CDR3 is CASSSPFDTDRAQETQYF. The DNA for the CDR3 is TGTGCCAGCAGTTCCCCCTTCGACACGGACAGGGCCCAAGAGACCCAGTACTTC.

The CDR3 nucleotides are TGTGCCAGCTCAGTTTCGGGTGGGAACGGAAACACCATATATTTT. Amino acid sequence: CASSVSGGNGNTIYF. The chain couples TRBV27 to TRBJ1-3; D not certain. Trimming removed 8 bases from V and 4 bases from J, with 18 bases in between. Looked up from germline, CDR1 is MNHEY and CDR2 is SMNVEV (reference sequence). The CDR3 covers 15 residues.

In this sample, this clonotype turned up once. The CDR3 DNA reads as TGTGCCAGCAGTATGGGACAGGGTGGTGGCTACACCTTC. Protein product: CASSMGQGGGYTF. V usage is TRBV6-5 and J usage is TRBJ1-2; TRBD1 agrees at 9 bases. Trimming removed 5 bases from V and 7 bases from J; junction bases left unmatched: 5. The CDR3 contains 13 residues. Germline V gene lookup returns CDR1 MNHEY and CDR2 SVGAGI.

The chain has TRBV4-1 and TRBJ1-5; no definite D call. Germline CDR1 is MGHRA and CDR2 is YSYEKL. CDR3 length: 13 amino acids. The germline V and J ends were trimmed by 2 bases and 6 bases, with 8 bases remaining between them. The chain's CDR3 is CASSQSPGQPQHF. CDR3 coding DNA: TGCGCCAGCAGCCAATCTCCAGGTCAGCCCCAGCATTTT.

This clonotype was counted between two and nine times. The chain combines TRBV4-1 with TRBJ2-4; D is unresolved. Between the trimmed V and J ends, which lost 1 base and 0 bases, there was a span of 7 bases. The germline gives CDR1 MGHRA, CDR2 YSYEKL. CDR3 length: 15 amino acids. The DNA for the CDR3 is TGCGCCAGCAGCCAAGGGGCACTAGCCAAAAACATTCAGTACTTC. Translation: CASSQGALAKNIQYF.

The chain couples TRBV15 to TRBJ2-1, with D unclear. This CDR3 region has 13 residues. Germline V gene data show CDR1 as LNHNV and CDR2 as YYDKDF (reference sequence). V was shortened by 5 bases and J by 8 bases, with 13 bases between the two germline ends. The CDR3 DNA follows: TGTGCCACCAGCGGAAGTCGTATCGATGAGCAGTTCTTC. This encodes CATSGSRIDEQFF.

This clonotype was detected many times. The chain couples TRBV7-9 to TRBJ2-3; 7 nucleotides align to TRBD2. The CDR3 length is 15 residues. V was clipped by 6 bases and J by 2 bases; unmatched bases: 8. Per germline, CDR1 SEHNR and CDR2 FQNEAQ (reference sequence). Here the CDR3 DNA reads TGTGCCAGCAGGGACCCTAGCGGTTACACAGATACGCAGTATTTT. Residues: CASRDPSGYTDTQYF.

The chain joins TRBV6-5 to TRBJ2-2, with 9 bases identical to TRBD2. Germline CDR1 reads MNHEY; CDR2 reads SVGAGI. This CDR3 region has 18 residues. With V trimmed by 4 bases and J by 5 bases, 14 bases remained unmatched. CDR3 DNA sequence: TGTGCCAGCAGTTGGGGTTGGCTAGCGGGGCGATATACCGGGGAGCTGTTTTTT. It translates to CASSWGWLAGRYTGELFF.

The chain joins TRBV27 to TRBJ2-1; a weak D match, TRBD2 (5 bases). Looked up from germline, CDR1 is MNHEY and CDR2 is SMNVEV (reference sequence). Deletions cut 5 bases from V and 0 bases from J, with 17 bases between. The length of the CDR3 is 17 residues. CDR3 sequence: CASSPHRGSSSYNEQFF. CDR3 bases: TGTGCCAGCAGTCCCCACCGAGGGAGCAGCTCCTACAATGAGCAGTTCTTC.

This clonotype was counted between two and nine times. The chain uses TRBV24-1 and TRBJ2-3, with a tentative D call TRBD1 (6 bases). The CDR3 contains 16 residues. Germline V lookup: CDR1 KGHDR, CDR2 SFDVKD. Between the trimmed V and J ends, which lost 4 bases and 2 bases, there was a span of 15 bases. CDR3 sequence reads: CATSENRDIITDTQYF. CDR3 sequence (DNA): TGTGCCACCAGTGAAAACCGGGACATAATCACAGATACGCAGTATTTT.

CDR3 sequence (DNA): TGCGCCAGCAGCCCACTAGCCACCTCCTACAATGAGCAGTTCTTC. This translates into CASSPLATSYNEQFF. The rearrangement joins TRBV4-3 to TRBJ2-1; a possible D gene is TRBD2 (6 bases). Trimming left V 4 bases short and J 0 bases short, with 10 bases between. Germline V gives CDR1 LGHNA, CDR2 YSLEER. This CDR3 has 15 residues.

CDR3: CASIPADRHPGKKLNTEAFF. The CDR3, as DNA: TGCGCCAGCATACCTGCGGACAGGCACCCTGGAAAGAAGTTGAACACTGAAGCTTTCTTT. This chain links TRBV5-1 with TRBJ1-1; 7 bases match TRBD1. CDR1 and CDR2 from the germline V gene are SGHRS and YFSETQ. CDR3 length: 20 residues. Unmatched junction bases numbered 23, after V lost 6 bases and J lost 0 bases.